The present T cell receptor (beta chain) was sequenced within a study of T cells in women clearing cervical HPV infection. The CDR3 covers 16 residues. With V trimmed by 2 bases and J by 7 bases, 10 bases remained unmatched. Profiled with immunoSEQ multiplex PCR; TCRdb holds only in-frame clones, not every one. In total, the table holds approximately 35,000 clones. Regarding this clone: Its target is unknown. From the germline J gene comes the end of the CDR3, since the read stops 3 residues before it.

HPV was found by MY09/MY11 PCR and dot-blot genotyping. Study findings and constraints: TRBV6-7 relative abundance averaged about 0.1% in cases and approximately 0.15% in controls. Combining TCR richness with V gene abundances gave approximately 0.8 AUC. Richness differences could reflect unmeasured T-cell content per sample.

The chain recombines TRBV12-3 or TRBV12-4 with TRBJ1-4; 7 nucleotides align to TRBD1. This TCR came from a woman between 18 and 70 years old with a cervical HPV16 infection that either progressed to CIN3+ or cleared (not recorded which). Sequenced: blood buffy coat. CDR3 amino acids: CASSLRGQGGGEKLFF. The CDR3 DNA, read in part, is TGTGCCAGCAGTTTAAGGGGTCAGGGGGGCGGTGAAAAA.